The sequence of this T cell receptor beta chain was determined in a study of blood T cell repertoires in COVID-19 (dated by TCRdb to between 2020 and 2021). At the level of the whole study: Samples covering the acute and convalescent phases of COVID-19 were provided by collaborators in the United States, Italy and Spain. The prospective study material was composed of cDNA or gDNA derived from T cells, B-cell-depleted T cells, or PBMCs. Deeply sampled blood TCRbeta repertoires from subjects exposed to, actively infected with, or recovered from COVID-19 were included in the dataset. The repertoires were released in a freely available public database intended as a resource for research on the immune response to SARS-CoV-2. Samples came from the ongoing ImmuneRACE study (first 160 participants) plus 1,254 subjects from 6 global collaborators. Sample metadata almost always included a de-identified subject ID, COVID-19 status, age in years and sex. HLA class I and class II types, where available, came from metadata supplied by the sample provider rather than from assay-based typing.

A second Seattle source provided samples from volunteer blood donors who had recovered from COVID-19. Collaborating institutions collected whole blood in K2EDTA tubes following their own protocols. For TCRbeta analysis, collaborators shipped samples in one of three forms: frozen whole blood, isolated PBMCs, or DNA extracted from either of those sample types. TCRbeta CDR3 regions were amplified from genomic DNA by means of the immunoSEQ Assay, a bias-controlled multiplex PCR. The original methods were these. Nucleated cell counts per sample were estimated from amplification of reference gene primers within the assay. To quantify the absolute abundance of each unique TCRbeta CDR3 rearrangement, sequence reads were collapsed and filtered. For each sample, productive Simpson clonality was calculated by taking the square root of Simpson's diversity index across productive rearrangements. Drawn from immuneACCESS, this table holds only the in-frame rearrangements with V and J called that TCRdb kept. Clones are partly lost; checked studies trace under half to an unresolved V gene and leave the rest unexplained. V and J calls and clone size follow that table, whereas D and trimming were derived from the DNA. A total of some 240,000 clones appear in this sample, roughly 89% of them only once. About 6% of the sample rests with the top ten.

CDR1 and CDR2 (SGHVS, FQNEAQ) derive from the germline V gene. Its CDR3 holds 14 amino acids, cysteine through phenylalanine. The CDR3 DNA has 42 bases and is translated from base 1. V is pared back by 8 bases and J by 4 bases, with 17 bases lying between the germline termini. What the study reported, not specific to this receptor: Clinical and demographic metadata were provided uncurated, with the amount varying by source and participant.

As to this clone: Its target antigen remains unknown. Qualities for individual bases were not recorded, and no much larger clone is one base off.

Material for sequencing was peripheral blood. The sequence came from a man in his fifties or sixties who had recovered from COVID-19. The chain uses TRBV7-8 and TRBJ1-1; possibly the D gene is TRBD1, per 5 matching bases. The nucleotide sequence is TGTGCCAGCGCCGTGGGGGGGAGAGGCACTGAAGCTTTCTTT. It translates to CASAVGGRGTEAFF. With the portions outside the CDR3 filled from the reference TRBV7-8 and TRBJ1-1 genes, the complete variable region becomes GAGVSQSPRYKVAKRGQDVALRCDPISGHVSLFWYQQALGQGPEFLTYFQNEAQLDKSGLPSDRFFAERPEGSVSTLKIQRTQQEDSAVYLCASAVGGRGTEAFFGQGTRLTVV.